This passage covers 2 T cell receptor beta chains from one sample sequenced in a study of T-cell memory formation after mild COVID-19. TCRdb re-called the 5' RACE reads with MiXCR, one entry per CDR3 protein. The sample includes roughly 110,000 distinct CDR3 sequences, about 20% of them seen just once. The sequenced material came from PBMCs or a T cell subset sorted from them (not recorded which). The receptors originated from a man between 18 and 35 years old who had mild COVID-19 (a few samples of this study predate the infection). Cell type and time point are not known.

The chain combines TRBV10-2 with TRBJ1-5, with D possibly TRBD1 on 6 matching bases. From germline, CDR1 is WSHSY and CDR2 SAAADI. There are 16 residues in the CDR3. V was clipped by 4 bases and J by 3 bases, with 16 bases between them. The CDR3 reads CASSGYRVDTNQPQHF. The CDR3 DNA sequence: TGCGCCAGCAGTGGTTACAGGGTTGATACCAATCAGCCCCAGCATTTT.

V usage is TRBV29-1 and J usage is TRBJ1-2; D gene uncertain. V dropped 2 bases and J dropped 6 bases, with 7 bases sitting between them. CDR1 SQVTM and CDR2 ANQGSEA come from the germline V gene. This CDR3 comprises 11 residues. The CDR3 DNA reads as TGCAGCGTTGAAAATCGGCATGGCTACACCTTC. Its protein product is CSVENRHGYTF.